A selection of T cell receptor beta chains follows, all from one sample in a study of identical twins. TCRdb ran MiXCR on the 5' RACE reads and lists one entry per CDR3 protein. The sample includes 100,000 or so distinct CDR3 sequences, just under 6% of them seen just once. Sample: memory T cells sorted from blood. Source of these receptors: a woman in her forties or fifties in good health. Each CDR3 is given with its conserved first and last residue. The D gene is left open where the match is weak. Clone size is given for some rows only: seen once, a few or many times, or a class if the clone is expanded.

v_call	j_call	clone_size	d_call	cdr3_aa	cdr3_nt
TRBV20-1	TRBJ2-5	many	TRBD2	CSAPLAGETQYF	TGCAGTGCTCCACTAGCGGGAGAGACCCAGTACTTC
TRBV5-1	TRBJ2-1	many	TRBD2	CASSLAGNYNEQFF	TGCGCCAGCAGCCTAGCGGGAAACTACAATGAGCAGTTCTTC
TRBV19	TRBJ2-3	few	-	CASKGAADTQYF	TGTGCCAGTAAAGGAGCGGCAGATACGCAGTATTTT
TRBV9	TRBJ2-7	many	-	CASSTTSQPTLEQYF	TGTGCCAGCAGCACAACTAGCCAACCTACTTTGGAGCAGTACTTC
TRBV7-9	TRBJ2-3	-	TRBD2	CASSGSGRTDTQYF	TGTGCCAGCAGCGGTAGCGGGAGAACAGATACGCAGTATTTT
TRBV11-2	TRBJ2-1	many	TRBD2	CASSLDRGLARNNEQFF	TGTGCCAGCAGCTTAGATCGTGGACTAGCGAGAAATAATGAGCAGTTCTTC
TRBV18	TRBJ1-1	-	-	CASSPGQQGGGTEAFF	TGTGCCAGCTCACCGGGCCAACAGGGAGGAGGCACTGAAGCTTTCTTT
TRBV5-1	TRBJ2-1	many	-	CASSPRPSLDEQFF	TGCGCCAGCTCTCCCCGTCCCTCGTTAGATGAGCAGTTCTTC
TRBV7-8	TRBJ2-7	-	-	CASSPSVVHEQYF	TGTGCCAGCAGCCCCTCCGTGGTCCACGAGCAGTACTTC
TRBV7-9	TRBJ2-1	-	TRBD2	CASRGSGTSGRAFNEQFF	TGTGCCAGCAGAGGAAGCGGGACTAGCGGGAGGGCCTTCAATGAGCAGTTCTTC
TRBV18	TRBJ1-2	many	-	CASSPDSGSFYGYTF	TGTGCCAGCTCACCAGATTCAGGCTCATTCTATGGCTACACCTTC
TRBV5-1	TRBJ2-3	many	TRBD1	CASSAIPNRGLSADTQYF	TGCGCCAGCAGCGCGATCCCCAACAGGGGGCTATCGGCAGATACGCAGTATTTT
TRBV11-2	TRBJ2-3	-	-	CASSFEGGSTDTQYF	TGTGCCAGCAGCTTCGAGGGCGGGAGCACAGATACGCAGTATTTT
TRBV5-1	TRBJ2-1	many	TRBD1	CASQTGSYNEQFF	TGCGCCAGCCAGACAGGGTCCTACAATGAGCAGTTCTTC
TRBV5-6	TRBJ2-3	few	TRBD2	CASTQPGLAGATDTQYF	TGTGCCAGCACTCAACCCGGACTAGCGGGAGCAACGGATACGCAGTATTTT
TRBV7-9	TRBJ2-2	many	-	CASSENVAGELFF	TGTGCCAGCAGCGAAAACGTGGCCGGGGAGCTGTTTTTT
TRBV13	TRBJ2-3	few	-	CASSLAGKVIDTQYF	TGTGCCAGCAGCTTAGCTGGGAAGGTAATCGATACGCAGTATTTT
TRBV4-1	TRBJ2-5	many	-	CASSGPGETQYF	TGCGCCAGCAGCGGGCCGGGAGAGACCCAGTACTTC
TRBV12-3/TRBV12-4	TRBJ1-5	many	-	CASSFSGDNQPQHF	TGTGCCAGCAGTTTTTCAGGGGACAATCAGCCCCAGCATTTT
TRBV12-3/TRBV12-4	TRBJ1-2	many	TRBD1	CASSLDRGNYGYTF	TGTGCCAGCAGTTTGGACAGGGGGAACTATGGCTACACCTTC
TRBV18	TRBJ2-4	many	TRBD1	CASSPGTGAIQYF	TGTGCCAGCTCACCCGGGACAGGGGCCATTCAGTACTTC
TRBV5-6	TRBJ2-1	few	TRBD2	CASSPPPGVGGTSGSNEQFF	TGTGCCAGCAGCCCGCCCCCAGGGGTTGGAGGGACTAGCGGGAGCAATGAGCAGTTCTTC
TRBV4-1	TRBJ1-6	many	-	CASSQAVNSPLHF	TGCGCCAGCAGCCAAGCGGTGAATTCACCCCTCCACTTT
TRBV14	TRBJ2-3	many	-	CASSQHSTDTQYF	TGTGCCAGCAGCCAACACAGCACAGATACGCAGTATTTT
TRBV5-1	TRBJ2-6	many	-	CASSPGDLSGANVLTF	TGCGCCAGCAGCCCAGGGGATCTTTCTGGGGCCAACGTCCTGACTTTC
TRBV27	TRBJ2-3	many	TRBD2	CASSLFGSGRAGDTQYF	TGTGCCAGCAGTTTATTTGGTAGCGGGAGGGCCGGGGATACGCAGTATTTT
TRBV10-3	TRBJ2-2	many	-	CAISEAWKPGELFF	TGTGCCATCAGTGAGGCGTGGAAGCCCGGGGAGCTGTTTTTT
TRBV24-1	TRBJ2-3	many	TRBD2	CATSDSPGLTDTQYF	TGTGCCACCAGTGATTCGCCGGGACTAACCGATACGCAGTATTTT
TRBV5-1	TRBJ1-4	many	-	CASSLQQPAYEKLFF	TGCGCCAGCAGCCTCCAACAGCCTGCGTATGAAAAACTGTTTTTT
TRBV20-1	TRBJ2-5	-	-	CSARGGETQYF	TGCAGTGCTAGAGGTGGAGAGACCCAGTACTTC
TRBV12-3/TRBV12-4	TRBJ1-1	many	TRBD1	CASSLEGQGAAFF	TGTGCCAGCAGTTTAGAGGGACAGGGGGCCGCTTTCTTT
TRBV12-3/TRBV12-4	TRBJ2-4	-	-	CASSLGAGYKNIQYF	TGTGCCAGCAGTTTAGGGGCGGGCTACAAAAACATTCAGTACTTC
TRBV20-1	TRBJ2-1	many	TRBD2	CSARGREGYNEQFF	TGCAGTGCTAGAGGGCGGGAGGGCTACAATGAGCAGTTCTTC
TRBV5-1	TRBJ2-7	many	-	CASSPAVYYEQYF	TGCGCCAGCAGCCCGGCGGTTTACTACGAGCAGTACTTC
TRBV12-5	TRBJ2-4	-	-	CASGSGDIQYF	TGTGCTAGTGGTTCAGGGGACATTCAGTACTTC
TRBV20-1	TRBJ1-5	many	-	CSARGLGNQPQHF	TGCAGTGCCAGGGGTTTAGGCAATCAGCCCCAGCATTTT
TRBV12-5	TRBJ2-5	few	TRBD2	CASAPGQTSGRELRETQYF	TGTGCTAGTGCCCCGGGCCAGACTAGCGGGAGGGAATTAAGAGAGACCCAGTACTTC
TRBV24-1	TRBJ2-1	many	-	CATSAARTGFVGAEQFF	TGTGCCACCAGTGCAGCGAGAACAGGGTTCGTTGGCGCTGAGCAGTTCTTC
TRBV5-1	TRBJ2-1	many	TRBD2	CASTRTSGRSNEQFF	TGCGCCAGCACCAGGACTAGCGGGAGATCGAACGAGCAGTTCTTC
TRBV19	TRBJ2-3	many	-	CASSSGGGRYLDTQYF	TGTGCAAGTTCTAGTGGGGGCGGCCGGTACTTGGATACGCAGTATTTT
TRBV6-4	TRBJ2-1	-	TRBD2	CASSDRTSGDYNEQFF	TGTGCCAGCAGTGACCGAACTAGCGGAGATTACAATGAGCAGTTCTTC
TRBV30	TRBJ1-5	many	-	CAWSGNRAGQPQHF	TGTGCCTGGAGCGGCAATAGGGCGGGTCAGCCCCAGCATTTT
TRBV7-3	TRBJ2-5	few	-	CASSADSGQETQYF	TGTGCCAGCAGCGCGGACAGTGGTCAAGAGACCCAGTACTTC
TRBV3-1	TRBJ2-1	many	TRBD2	CASSQGSGRGEQFF	TGTGCCAGCAGCCAAGGGAGCGGGAGGGGTGAGCAGTTCTTC
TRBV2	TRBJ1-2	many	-	CASSGSQGYYGYTF	TGTGCCAGCAGCGGAAGCCAGGGATACTATGGCTACACCTTC
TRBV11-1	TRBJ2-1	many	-	CASSLASSSYNEQFF	TGTGCCAGCAGCTTAGCGTCTAGCTCCTACAATGAGCAGTTCTTC
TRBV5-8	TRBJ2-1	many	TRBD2	CASTGQAGLAGGEQFF	TGTGCCAGCACCGGTCAGGCGGGACTAGCGGGAGGTGAGCAGTTCTTC
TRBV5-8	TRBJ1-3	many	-	CASSRMRQASGNTIYF	TGTGCCAGCAGCAGGATGAGACAGGCCTCTGGAAACACCATATATTTT
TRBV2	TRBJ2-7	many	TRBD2	CASSARGSYEQYF	TGTGCCAGCAGTGCTCGCGGGAGCTACGAGCAGTACTTC
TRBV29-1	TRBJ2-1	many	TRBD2	CSVRTSGLNEQFF	TGCAGCGTTCGGACTAGCGGCCTCAATGAGCAGTTCTTC
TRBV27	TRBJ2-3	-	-	CASGGGSRSVTQYF	TGTGCCAGCGGGGGCGGGAGCCGATCGGTTACGCAGTATTTT
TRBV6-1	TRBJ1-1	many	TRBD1	CASRDRPVRKAFF	TGTGCCAGTAGGGACAGGCCCGTCAGGAAGGCTTTCTTT
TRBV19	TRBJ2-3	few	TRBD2	CASSPSGAGGITDTQYF	TGTGCCAGTAGTCCCAGCGGGGCGGGAGGGATCACAGATACGCAGTATTTT